This T cell receptor beta chain was found in a study of control samples from healthy donors and cancer patients. The table came from immunoSEQ multiplex PCR; TCRdb's copy has only in-frame clones and leaves some out. Of some 140,000 clones listed, around nine tenths are singletons. The germline V gene has CDR1 ENHRY and CDR2 SYGVKD. The CDR3 sequence is 14 residues long. Trimming stripped 0 bases from V and 6 bases from J, with 11 bases between. The J gene is TRBJ1-2, the V gene TRBV10-3, with D possibly matching TRBD1 (5 bases). The TCR was taken from a man between 45 and 60 years old with head and neck cancer. Sample: PBMCs. The CDR3 here is CAISESWGVDGYTF. CDR3 nucleotides: TGTGCCATCAGTGAGTCGTGGGGGGTGGATGGCTACACCTTC.